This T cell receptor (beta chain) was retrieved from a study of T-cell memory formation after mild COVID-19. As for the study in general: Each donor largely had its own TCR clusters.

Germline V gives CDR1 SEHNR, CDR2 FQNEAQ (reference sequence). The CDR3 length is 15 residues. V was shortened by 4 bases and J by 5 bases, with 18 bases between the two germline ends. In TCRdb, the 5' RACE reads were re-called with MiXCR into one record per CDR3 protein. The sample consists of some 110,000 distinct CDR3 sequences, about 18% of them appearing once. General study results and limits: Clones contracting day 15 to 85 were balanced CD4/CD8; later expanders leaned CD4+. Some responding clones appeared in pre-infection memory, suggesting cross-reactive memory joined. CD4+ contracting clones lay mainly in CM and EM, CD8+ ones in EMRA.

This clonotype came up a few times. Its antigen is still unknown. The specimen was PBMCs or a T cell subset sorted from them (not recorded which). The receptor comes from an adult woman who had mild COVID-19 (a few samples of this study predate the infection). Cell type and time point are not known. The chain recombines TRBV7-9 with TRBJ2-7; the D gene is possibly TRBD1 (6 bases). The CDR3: CASSSHNRDLDEQYF. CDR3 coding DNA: TGTGCCAGCAGCTCCCATAACAGGGATCTGGACGAGCAGTACTTC.